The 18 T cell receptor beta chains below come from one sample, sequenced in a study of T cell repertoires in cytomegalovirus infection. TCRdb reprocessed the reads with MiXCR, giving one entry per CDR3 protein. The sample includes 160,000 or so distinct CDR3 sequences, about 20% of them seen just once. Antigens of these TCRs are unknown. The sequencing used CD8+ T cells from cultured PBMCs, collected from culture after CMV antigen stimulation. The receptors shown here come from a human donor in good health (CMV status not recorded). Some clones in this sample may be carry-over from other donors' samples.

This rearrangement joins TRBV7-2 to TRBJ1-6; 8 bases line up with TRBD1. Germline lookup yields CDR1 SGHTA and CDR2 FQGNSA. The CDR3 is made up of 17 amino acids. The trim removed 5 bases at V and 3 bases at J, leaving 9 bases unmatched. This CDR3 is CASSTTRTGSYNSPLHF. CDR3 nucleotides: TGTGCCAGCAGCACTACCAGGACAGGGAGCTATAATTCACCCCTCCACTTT.

CDR3 in DNA: TGCAGTGCCATCCGAGCCGACCACGGGACCCAGTACTTC. The encoded protein is CSAIRADHGTQYF. V is TRBV20-1 and J is TRBJ2-5; D call uncertain. Germline V gene sequence: CDR1 DFQATT, CDR2 SNEGSKA (reference sequence). V lost 6 bases to trimming and J lost 7 bases, with 18 bases between them. CDR3 length: 13 residues.

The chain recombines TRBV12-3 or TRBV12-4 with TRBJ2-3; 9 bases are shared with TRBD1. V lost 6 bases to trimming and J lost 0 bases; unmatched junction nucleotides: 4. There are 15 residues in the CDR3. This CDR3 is CASRGGQGSTDTQYF. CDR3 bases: TGTGCCAGCAGGGGGGGACAGGGAAGCACAGATACGCAGTATTTT.

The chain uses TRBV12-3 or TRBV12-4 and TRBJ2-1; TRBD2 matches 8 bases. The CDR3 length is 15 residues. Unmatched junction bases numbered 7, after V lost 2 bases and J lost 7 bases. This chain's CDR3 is CASSLIGGGWNEQFF. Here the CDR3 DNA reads TGTGCCAGCAGTTTAATTGGCGGGGGGTGGAATGAGCAGTTCTTC.

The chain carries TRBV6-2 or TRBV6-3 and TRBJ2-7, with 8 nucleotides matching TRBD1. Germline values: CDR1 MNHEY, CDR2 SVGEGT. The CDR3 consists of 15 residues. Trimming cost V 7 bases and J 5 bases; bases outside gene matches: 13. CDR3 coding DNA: TGTGCCAGCACCACCAGACAGGGGCGTTTCCACGAGCAGTACTTC. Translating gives CASTTRQGRFHEQYF.

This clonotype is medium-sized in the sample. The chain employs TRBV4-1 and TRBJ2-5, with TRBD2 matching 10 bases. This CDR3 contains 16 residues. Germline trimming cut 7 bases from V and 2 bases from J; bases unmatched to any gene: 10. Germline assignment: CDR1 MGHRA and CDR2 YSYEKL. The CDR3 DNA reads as TGCGCCAGCACCTCGAATCTAGCGGGGGAACAAGAGACCCAGTACTTC. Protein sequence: CASTSNLAGEQETQYF.

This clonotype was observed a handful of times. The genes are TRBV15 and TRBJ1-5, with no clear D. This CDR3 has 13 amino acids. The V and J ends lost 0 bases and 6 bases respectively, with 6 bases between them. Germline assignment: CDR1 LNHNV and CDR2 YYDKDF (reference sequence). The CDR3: CATSRDNGQPQHF. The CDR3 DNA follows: TGTGCCACCAGCAGAGATAACGGTCAGCCCCAGCATTTT.

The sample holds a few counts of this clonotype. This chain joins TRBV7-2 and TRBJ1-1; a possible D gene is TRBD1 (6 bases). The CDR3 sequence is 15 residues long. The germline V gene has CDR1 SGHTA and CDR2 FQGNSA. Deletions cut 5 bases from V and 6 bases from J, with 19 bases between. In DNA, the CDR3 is TGTGCCAGCAGCCTCGGGGTAGGGGGGGTCCCTGAAGCTTTCTTT. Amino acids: CASSLGVGGVPEAFF.

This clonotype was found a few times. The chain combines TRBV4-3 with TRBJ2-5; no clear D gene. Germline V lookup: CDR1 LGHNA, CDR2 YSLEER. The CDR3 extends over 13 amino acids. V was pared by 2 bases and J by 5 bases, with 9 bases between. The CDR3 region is CASSQIVGETQYF. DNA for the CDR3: TGCGCCAGCAGCCAAATTGTGGGGGAGACCCAGTACTTC.

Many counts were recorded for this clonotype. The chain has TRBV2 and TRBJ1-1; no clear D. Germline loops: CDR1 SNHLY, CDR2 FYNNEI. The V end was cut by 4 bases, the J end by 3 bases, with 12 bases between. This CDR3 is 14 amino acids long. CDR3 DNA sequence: TGTGCCAGCAGTGGCGTCACCGGAGACACTGAAGCTTTCTTT. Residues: CASSGVTGDTEAFF.

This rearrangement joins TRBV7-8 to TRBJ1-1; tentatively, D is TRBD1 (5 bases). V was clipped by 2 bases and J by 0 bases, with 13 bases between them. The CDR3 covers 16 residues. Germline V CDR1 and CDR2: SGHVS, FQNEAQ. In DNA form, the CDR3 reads TGTGCCAGCAGCTTAACAGCGGGGCGGATGAACACTGAAGCTTTCTTT. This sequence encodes CASSLTAGRMNTEAFF.

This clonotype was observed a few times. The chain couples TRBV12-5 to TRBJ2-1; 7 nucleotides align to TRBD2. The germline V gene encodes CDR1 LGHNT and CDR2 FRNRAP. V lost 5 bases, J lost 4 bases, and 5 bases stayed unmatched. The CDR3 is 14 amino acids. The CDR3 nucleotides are TGTGCTAGTGGTCTACAAGCGGGATACAATGAGCAGTTCTTC. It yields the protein CASGLQAGYNEQFF.

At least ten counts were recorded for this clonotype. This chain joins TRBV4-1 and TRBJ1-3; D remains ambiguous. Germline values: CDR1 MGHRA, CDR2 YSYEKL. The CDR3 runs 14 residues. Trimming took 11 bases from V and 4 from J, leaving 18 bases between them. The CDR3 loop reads CASRQLLTGNTIYF. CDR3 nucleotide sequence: TGCGCCTCCAGGCAGCTCTTAACAGGAAACACCATATATTTT.

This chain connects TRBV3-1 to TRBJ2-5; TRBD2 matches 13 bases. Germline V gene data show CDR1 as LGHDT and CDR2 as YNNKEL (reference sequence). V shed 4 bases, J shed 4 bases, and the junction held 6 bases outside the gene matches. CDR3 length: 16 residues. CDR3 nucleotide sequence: TGTGCCAGCAGCCGAACTAGCGGGGGGGCAGGAGAGACCCAGTACTTC. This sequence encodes CASSRTSGGAGETQYF.

The CDR3 region has the DNA TGTGCCAGCAGCTTAGTTCGGGAAGCTTTCTTT. Translated, it gives CASSLVREAFF. This rearrangement joins TRBV11-3 to TRBJ1-1; D not certain. The CDR3 has 11 residues. Trimming cost V 1 base and J 8 bases, with 5 bases left between them. Germline CDR1 is SGHNT and CDR2 is YENEEA.

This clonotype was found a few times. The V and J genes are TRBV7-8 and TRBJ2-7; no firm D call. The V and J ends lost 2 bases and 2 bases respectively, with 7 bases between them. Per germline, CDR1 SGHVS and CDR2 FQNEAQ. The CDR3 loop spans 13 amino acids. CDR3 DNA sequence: TGTGCCAGCAGCTTATACGCCGCCTACGAGCAGTACTTC. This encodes CASSLYAAYEQYF.

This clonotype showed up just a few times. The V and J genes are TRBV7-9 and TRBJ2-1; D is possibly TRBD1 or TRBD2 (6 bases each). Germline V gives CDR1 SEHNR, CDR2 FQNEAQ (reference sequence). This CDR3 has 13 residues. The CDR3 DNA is TGTGCGTGCGAAGGGGGGACATACAATGAGCAGTTCTTC. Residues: CACEGGTYNEQFF.

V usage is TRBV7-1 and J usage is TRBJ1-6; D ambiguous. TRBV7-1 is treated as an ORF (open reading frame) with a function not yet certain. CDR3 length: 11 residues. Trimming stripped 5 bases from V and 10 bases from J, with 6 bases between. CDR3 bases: TGTGCCAGCAGCCCGGACTCACCCCTCCACTTT. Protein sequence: CASSPDSPLHF.